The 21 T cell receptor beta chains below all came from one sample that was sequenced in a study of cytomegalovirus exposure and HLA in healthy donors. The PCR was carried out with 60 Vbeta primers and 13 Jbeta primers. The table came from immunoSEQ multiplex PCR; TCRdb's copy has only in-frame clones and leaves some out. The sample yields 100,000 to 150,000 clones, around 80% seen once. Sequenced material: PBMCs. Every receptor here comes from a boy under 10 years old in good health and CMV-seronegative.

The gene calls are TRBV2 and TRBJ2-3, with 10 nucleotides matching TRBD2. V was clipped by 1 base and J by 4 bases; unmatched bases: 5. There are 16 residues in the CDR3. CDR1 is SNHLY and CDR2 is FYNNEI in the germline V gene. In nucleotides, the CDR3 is TGTGCCAGCAGTGAAGATAGCGGGAGGAGTCCAGATACGCAGTATTTT. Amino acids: CASSEDSGRSPDTQYF.

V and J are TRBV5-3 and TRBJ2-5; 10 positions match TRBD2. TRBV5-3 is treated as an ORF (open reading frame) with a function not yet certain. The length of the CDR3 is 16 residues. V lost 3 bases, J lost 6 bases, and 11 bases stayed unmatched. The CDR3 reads CARSSLRSGRAKTQYF. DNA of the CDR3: TGTGCCAGAAGCTCCCTGAGGAGCGGGAGGGCGAAGACCCAGTACTTC.

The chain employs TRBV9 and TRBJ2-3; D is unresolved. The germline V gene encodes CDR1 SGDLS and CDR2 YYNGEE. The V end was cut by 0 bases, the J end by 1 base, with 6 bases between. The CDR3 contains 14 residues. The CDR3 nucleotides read TGTGCCAGCAGCGTAGGTAGCCGCACAGATACGCAGTATTTT. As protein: CASSVGSRTDTQYF.

The chain's CDR3 is CASSYRIEHEQFF. In DNA form, the CDR3 reads TGCGCCAGCAGCTACCGAATTGAGCATGAGCAGTTCTTC. The chain couples TRBV4-1 to TRBJ2-1, with D hard to call. The V end lost 5 bases, the J end lost 8 bases, and 13 bases lay between the germline ends. The germline CDR1 and CDR2 sequences are MGHRA and YSYEKL. CDR3 length: 13 amino acids.

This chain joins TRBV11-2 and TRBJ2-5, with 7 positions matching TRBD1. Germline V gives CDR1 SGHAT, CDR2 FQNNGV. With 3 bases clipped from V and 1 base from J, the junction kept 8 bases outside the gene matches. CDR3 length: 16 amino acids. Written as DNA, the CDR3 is TGTGCCAGCAGCTTTGACTCCGGGACAGTCCAAGAGACCCAGTACTTC. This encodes CASSFDSGTVQETQYF.

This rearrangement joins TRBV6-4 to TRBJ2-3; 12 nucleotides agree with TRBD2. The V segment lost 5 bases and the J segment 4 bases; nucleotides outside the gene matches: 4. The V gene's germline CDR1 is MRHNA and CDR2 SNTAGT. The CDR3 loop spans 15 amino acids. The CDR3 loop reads CASSSSGGGADTQYF. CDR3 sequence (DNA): TGTGCCAGCAGTTCTAGCGGGGGGGGAGCAGATACGCAGTATTTT.

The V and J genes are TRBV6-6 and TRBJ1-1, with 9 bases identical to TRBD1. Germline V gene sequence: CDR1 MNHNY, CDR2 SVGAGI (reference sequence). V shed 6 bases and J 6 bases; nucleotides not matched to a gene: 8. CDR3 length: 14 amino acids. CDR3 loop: CASRYPGQGSEAFF. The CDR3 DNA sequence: TGTGCCAGCAGATACCCGGGACAGGGCTCTGAAGCTTTCTTT.

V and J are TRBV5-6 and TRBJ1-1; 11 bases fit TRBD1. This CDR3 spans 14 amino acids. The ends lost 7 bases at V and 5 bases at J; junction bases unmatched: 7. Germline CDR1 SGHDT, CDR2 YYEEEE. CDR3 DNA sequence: TGTGCCAGCGGGGACAGGGGGGAAGCGACTGAAGCTTTCTTT. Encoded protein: CASGDRGEATEAFF.

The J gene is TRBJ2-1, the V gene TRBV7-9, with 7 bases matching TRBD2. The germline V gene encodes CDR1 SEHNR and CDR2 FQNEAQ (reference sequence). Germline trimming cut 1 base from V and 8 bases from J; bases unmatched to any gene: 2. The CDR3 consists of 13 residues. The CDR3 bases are TGTGCCAGCAGCTTAGAAGGGAGGGATGAGCAGTTCTTC. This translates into CASSLEGRDEQFF.

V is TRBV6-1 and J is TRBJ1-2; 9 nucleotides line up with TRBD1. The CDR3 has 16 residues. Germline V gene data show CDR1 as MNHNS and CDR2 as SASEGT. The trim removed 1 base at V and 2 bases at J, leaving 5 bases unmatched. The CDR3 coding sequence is TGTGCCAGCAGTGAAGGTCCCGGGACAGGGAACTATGGCTACACCTTC. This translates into CASSEGPGTGNYGYTF.

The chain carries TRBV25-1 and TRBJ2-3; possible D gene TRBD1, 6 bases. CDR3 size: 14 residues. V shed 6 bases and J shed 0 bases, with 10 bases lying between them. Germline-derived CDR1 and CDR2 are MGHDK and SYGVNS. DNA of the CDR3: TGTGCCAGCAGGGCGGACAGCAGCACAGATACGCAGTATTTT. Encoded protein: CASRADSSTDTQYF.

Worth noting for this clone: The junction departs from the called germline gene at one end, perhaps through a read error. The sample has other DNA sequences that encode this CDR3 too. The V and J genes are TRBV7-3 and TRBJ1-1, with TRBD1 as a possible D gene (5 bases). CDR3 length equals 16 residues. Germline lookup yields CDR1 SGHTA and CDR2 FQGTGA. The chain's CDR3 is CASSQHSNPTGTEAFF. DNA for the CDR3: TGTGCCAGCAGCCAACACAGCAACCCGACGGGGACTGAGGCTTTCTTT.

CDR3 bases: TGTGCCAGCTCATCTCCGACAGGGACTGAGCAGTTCTTC. Amino acid sequence: CASSSPTGTEQFF. The chain carries TRBV18 and TRBJ2-1; 7 nucleotides agree with TRBD1. This CDR3 is 13 amino acids long. CDR1 is KGHSH, CDR2 LQKENI, per germline. With V trimmed by 5 bases and J by 9 bases, 7 bases remained unmatched.

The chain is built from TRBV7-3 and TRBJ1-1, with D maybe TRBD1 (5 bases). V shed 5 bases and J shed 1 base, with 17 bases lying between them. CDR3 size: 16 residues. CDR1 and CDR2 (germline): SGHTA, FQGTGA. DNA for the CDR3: TGTGCCAGCAGCCCCCGCGGGACGGCTAAGAACACTGAAGCTTTCTTT. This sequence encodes CASSPRGTAKNTEAFF.

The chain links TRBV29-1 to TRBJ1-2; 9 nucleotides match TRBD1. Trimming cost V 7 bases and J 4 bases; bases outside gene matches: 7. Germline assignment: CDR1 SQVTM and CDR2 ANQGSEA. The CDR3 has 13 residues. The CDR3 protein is CSGTTGGFYGYTF. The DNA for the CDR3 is TGCAGCGGGACTACAGGGGGCTTCTATGGCTACACCTTC.

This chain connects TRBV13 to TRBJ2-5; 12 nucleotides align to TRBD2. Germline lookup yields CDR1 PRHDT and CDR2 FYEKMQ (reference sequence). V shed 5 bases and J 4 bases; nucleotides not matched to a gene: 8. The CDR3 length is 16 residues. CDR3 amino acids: CASSPRTSGVSETQYF. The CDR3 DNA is TGTGCCAGCAGCCCGAGGACTAGCGGGGTATCAGAGACCCAGTACTTC. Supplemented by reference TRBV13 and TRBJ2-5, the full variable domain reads AAGVIQSPRHLIKEKRETATLKCYPIPRHDTVYWYQQGPGQDPQFLISFYEKMQSDKGSIPDRFSAQQFSDYHSELNMSSLELGDSALYFCASSPRTSGVSETQYFGPGTRLLVL.

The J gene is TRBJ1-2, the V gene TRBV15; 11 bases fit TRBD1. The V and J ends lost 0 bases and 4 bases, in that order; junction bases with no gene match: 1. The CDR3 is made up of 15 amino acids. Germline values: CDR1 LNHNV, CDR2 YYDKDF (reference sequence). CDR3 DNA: TGTGCCACCAGCAGAGAGGGACAGGGGGGCTATGGCTACACCTTC. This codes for CATSREGQGGYGYTF.

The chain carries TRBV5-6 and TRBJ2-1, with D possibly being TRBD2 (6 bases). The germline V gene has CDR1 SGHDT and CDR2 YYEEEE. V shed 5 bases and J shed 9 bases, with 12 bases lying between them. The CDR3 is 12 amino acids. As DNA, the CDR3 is TGTGCCAGCAGGACTAGGCCGGCTGAGCAGTTCTTC. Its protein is CASRTRPAEQFF. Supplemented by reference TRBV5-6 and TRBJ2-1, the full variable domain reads DAGVTQSPTHLIKTRGQQVTLRCSPKSGHDTVSWYQQALGQGPQFIFQYYEEEERQRGNFPDRFSGHQFPNYSSELNVNALLLGDSALYLCASRTRPAEQFFGPGTRLTVL.

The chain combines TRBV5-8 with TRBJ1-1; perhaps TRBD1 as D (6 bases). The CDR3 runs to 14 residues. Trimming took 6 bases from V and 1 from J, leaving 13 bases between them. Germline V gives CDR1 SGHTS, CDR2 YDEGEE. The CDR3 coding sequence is TGTGCCAGCAAATTTTACAGGGCGAACACTGAAGCTTTCTTT. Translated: CASKFYRANTEAFF.

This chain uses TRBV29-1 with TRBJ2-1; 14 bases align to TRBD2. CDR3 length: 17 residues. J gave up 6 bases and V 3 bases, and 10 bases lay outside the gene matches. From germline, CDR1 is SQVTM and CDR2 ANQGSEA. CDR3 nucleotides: TGCAGCGTTGAGACTGGGACTAGCGGGAGTTCTCCCAATGAGCAGTTCTTC. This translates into CSVETGTSGSSPNEQFF.

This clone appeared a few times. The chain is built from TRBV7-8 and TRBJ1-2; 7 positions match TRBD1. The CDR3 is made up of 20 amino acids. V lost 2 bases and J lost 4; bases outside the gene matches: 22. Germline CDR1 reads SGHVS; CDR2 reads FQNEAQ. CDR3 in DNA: TGTGCCAGCAGCTTAACTTATGAGGCCCACGGGGAAGGGGGCTCCTATGGCTACACCTTC. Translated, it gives CASSLTYEAHGEGGSYGYTF.